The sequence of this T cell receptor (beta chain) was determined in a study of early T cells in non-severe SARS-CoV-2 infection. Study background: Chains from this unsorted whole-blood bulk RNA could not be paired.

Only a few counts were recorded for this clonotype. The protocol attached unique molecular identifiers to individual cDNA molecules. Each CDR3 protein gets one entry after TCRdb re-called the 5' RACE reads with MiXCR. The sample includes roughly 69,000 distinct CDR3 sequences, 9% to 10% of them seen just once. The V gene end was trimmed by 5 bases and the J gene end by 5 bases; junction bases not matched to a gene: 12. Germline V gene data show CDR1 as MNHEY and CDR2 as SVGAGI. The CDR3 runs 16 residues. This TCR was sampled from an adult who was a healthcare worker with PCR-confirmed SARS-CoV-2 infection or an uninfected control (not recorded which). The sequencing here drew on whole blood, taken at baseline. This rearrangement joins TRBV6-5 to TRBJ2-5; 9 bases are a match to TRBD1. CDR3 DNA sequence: TGTGCCAGCAGTCCCTTAGGACAGGGGAGATGGGAGACCCAGTACTTC. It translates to CASSPLGQGRWETQYF.